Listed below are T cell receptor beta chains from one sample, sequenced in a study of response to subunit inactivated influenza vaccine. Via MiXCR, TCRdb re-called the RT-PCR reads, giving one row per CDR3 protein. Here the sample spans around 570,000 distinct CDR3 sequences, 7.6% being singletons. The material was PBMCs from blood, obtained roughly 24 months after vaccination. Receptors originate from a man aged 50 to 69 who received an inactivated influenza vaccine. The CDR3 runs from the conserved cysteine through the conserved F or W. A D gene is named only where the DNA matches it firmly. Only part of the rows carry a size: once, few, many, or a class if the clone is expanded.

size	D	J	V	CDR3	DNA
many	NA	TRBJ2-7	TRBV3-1	CASSQGRRYEQYF	TGTGCCAGCAGCCAAGGGAGGAGGTACGAGCAGTACTTC
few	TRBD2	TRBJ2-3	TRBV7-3	CASSLRVTSGTTQYF	TGTGCCAGCAGCCTTAGGGTCACTAGCGGGACAACGCAGTATTTT
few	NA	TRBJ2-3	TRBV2	CASRRTETDTQYF	TGTGCCAGCAGACGGACGGAGACAGATACGCAGTATTTT
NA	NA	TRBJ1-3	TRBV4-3	CASSLELGNTIYF	TGCGCCAGCAGCCTAGAACTTGGAAACACCATATATTTT
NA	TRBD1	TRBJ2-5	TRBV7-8	CASSARTGRSLQGTQYF	TGTGCCAGCAGCGCCCGGACAGGGAGAAGTCTTCAGGGGACCCAGTACTTC
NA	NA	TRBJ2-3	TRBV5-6	CASSLITSRGSTDTQYF	TGTGCCAGCAGCTTGATAACGTCTAGGGGAAGCACAGATACGCAGTATTTT
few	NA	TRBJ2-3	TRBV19	CASSIMATNPTDTQYF	TGTGCCAGTAGTATAATGGCGACTAACCCCACAGATACGCAGTATTTT
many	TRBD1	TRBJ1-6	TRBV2	CASSPGGYGNSPLHF	TGTGCCAGCAGTCCAGGGGGCTATGGAAATTCACCCCTCCACTTT
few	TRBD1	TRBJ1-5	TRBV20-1	CSASHKGAFSNQPQHF	TGCAGTGCTAGTCATAAGGGGGCCTTTAGCAATCAGCCCCAGCATTTT
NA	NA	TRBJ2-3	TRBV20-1	CSAREGRTQYF	TGCAGTGCTAGAGAAGGGCGAACGCAGTATTTT
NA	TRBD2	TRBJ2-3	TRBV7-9	CASSSNSGREIVDTQYF	TGTGCCAGCAGCTCCAACTCCGGGCGGGAGATTGTAGATACGCAGTATTTT
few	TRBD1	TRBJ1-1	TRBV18	CASSPIQGDTEAFF	TGTGCCAGCTCACCAATACAGGGGGACACTGAAGCTTTCTTT
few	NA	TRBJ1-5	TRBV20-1	CSANSGNQPQHF	TGCAGTGCCAACAGTGGAAATCAGCCCCAGCATTTT
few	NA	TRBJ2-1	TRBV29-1	CCVERAPWAEQFF	TGCTGCGTTGAGCGGGCCCCTTGGGCCGAGCAGTTCTTC
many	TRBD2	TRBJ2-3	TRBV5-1	CASSLTREGLNTQYF	TGCGCCAGCAGCTTGACGCGGGAGGGCCTCAATACGCAGTATTTT
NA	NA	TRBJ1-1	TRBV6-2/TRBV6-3	CAGSYAVTEAFF	TGTGCCGGCAGTTACGCGGTAACTGAAGCTTTCTTT
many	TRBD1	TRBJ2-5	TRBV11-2	CASSLVGGFLGQGVGTQYF	TGTGCCAGCAGCTTAGTAGGGGGTTTTTTGGGACAGGGGGTTGGAACCCAGTACTTC
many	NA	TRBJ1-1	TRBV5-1	CASTSGQDTEAFF	TGCGCCAGCACCTCCGGGCAGGACACTGAAGCTTTCTTT
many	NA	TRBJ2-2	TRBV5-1	CASSLVGGTGELFF	TGCGCCAGCAGCTTGGTCGGAGGAACCGGGGAGCTGTTTTTT
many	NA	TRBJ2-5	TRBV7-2	CASSLVQLETQYF	TGTGCCAGCAGCTTAGTTCAGTTAGAGACCCAGTACTTC
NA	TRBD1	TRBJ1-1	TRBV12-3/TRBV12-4	CASSRTGNSEAFF	TGTGCCAGCAGCCGGACAGGGAACTCTGAAGCTTTCTTT
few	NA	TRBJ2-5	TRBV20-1	CSAPSGYTGETQYF	TGCAGTGCTCCCAGCGGGTATACTGGGGAGACCCAGTACTTC
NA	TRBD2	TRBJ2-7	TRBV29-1	CSVERDSGRAGEQYF	TGCAGCGTTGAGAGAGATAGCGGGAGGGCTGGGGAGCAGTACTTC
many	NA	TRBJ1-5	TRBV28	CASSRGTPRGQPQHF	TGTGCCAGCAGCCGAGGGACGCCTCGGGGACAGCCCCAGCATTTT
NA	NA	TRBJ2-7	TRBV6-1	CASTPRAQRTYEQYF	TGTGCCAGCACCCCCCGGGCCCAGCGGACCTACGAGCAGTACTTC
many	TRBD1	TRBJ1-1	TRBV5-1	CASSFGTGVFNTEAFF	TGCGCCAGCAGCTTCGGGACAGGGGTCTTTAACACTGAAGCTTTCTTT
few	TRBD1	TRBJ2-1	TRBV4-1	CASSQARQGSNEQFF	TGCGCCAGCAGCCAAGCCCGACAGGGAAGCAATGAGCAGTTCTTC
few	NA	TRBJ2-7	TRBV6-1	CASNPGYSSYEQYF	TGTGCCAGCAATCCAGGGTACTCCTCCTACGAGCAGTACTTC
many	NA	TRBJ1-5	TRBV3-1	CASSQGAANQPQHF	TGTGCCAGCAGCCAAGGGGCAGCGAATCAGCCCCAGCATTTT
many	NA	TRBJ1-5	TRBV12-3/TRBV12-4	CASSLRDVRNQPQHF	TGTGCCAGCAGCCTCCGGGACGTCCGCAATCAGCCCCAGCATTTT
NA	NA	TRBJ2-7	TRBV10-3	CAIKGVESEQYF	TGTGCCATCAAGGGGGTAGAGAGCGAGCAGTACTTC
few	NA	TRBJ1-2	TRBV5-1	CASSLGREANYGYTF	TGCGCCAGCAGCTTGGGGCGGGAGGCTAACTATGGCTACACCTTC
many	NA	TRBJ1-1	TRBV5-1	CASSSGTGDTEAFF	TGCGCCAGCAGCTCGGGCACAGGAGACACTGAAGCTTTCTTT
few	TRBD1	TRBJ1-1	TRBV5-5	CASSLIQGALNTEAFF	TGTGCCAGCAGCTTAATACAGGGGGCCTTGAACACTGAAGCTTTCTTT
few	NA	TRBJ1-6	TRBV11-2	CASSLARADNSPLHF	TGTGCCAGCAGCTTAGCTCGGGCAGATAATTCACCCCTCCACTTT
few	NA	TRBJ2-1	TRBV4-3	CASSRAGFLFF	TGCGCCAGCAGCCGAGCAGGGTTCTTGTTCTTC
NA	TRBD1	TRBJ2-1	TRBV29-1	CSGAGTGFREQFF	TGCAGCGGGGCCGGGACAGGGTTTCGTGAGCAGTTCTTC
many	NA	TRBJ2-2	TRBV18	CASSPRTGTGELFF	TGTGCCAGCTCACCACGGACTGGAACCGGGGAGCTGTTTTTT
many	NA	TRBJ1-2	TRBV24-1	CATSDSRSGRNYGYTF	TGTGCCACCAGTGATTCACGCTCGGGCCGGAACTATGGCTACACCTTC
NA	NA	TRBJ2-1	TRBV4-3	CASSQETHHRVNEQFF	TGCGCCAGCAGCCAAGAAACACACCACAGGGTCAATGAGCAGTTCTTC
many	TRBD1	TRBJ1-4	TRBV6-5	CASSSSGQVYKLFF	TGTGCCAGCAGTTCCTCGGGACAGGTGTACAAACTGTTTTTT
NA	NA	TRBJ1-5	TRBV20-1	CSAPGGPLNQPQHF	TGCAGTGCCCCGGGGGGACCGCTCAATCAGCCCCAGCATTTT
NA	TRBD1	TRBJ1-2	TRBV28	CASSLLQGANGYTF	TGTGCCAGCAGTTTACTACAGGGGGCTAACGGCTACACCTTC
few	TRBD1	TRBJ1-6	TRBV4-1	CASSLKQGYNSPLHF	TGCGCCAGCAGCCTAAAACAGGGGTATAATTCACCCCTCCACTTT
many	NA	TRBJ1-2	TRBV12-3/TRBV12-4	CASSLDRVSGYTF	TGTGCCAGCAGTTTAGATAGGGTTTCTGGCTACACCTTC
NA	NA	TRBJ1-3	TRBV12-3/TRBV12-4	CASSLHLSGNTIYF	TGTGCCAGCAGTTTACACCTCTCTGGAAACACCATATATTTT
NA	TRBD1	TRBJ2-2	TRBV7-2	CASSPGQGVLGELFF	TGTGCCAGCAGCCCGGGACAGGGGGTGCTCGGGGAGCTGTTTTTT
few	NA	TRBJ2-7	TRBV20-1	CSASNPGEQYF	TGCAGTGCTTCAAACCCGGGCGAGCAGTACTTC
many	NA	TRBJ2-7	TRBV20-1	CSARRMGYEQYF	TGCAGTGCTAGAAGGATGGGCTACGAGCAGTACTTC
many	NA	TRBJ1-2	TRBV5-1	CASSRMNDYTF	TGCGCCAGCAGCCGCATGAACGACTACACCTTC
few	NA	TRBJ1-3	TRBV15	CATSGGTPQRGNTIYF	TGTGCCACCAGCGGCGGGACGCCCCAGAGGGGAAACACCATATATTTT
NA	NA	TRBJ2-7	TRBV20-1	CSARPPSGSGEQYF	TGCAGTGCTAGACCCCCGAGCGGTTCGGGCGAGCAGTACTTC
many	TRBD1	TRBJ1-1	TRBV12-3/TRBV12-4	CASMPQGTTEAFF	TGTGCCAGCATGCCACAGGGGACCACTGAAGCTTTCTTT
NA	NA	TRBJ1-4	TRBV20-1	CSAREGAGREKLFF	TGCAGTGCTAGAGAGGGGGCAGGGAGGGAAAAACTGTTTTTT
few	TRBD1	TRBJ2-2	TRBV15	CATSRATAGGFLVGELFF	TGTGCCACCAGCAGAGCAACGGCAGGGGGCTTTTTGGTCGGGGAGCTGTTTTTT
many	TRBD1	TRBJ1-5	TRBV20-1	CSAREWDRGDNQPQHF	TGCAGTGCTAGAGAATGGGACAGGGGGGACAATCAGCCCCAGCATTTT
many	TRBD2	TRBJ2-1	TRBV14	CASSRMTSGAYNEQFF	TGTGCCAGCAGCCGAATGACTAGCGGAGCCTACAATGAGCAGTTCTTC
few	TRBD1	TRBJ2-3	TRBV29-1	CSTQPGTDPTDTQYF	TGCAGCACCCAGCCCGGGACAGACCCCACAGATACGCAGTATTTT
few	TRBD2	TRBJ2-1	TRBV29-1	CSVEKGTSGNNEQFF	TGCAGCGTTGAAAAGGGGACTAGCGGAAACAATGAGCAGTTCTTC
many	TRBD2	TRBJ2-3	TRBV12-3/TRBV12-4	CASSFVAGGPVTQYF	TGTGCCAGCAGTTTCGTAGCGGGAGGGCCGGTTACGCAGTATTTT